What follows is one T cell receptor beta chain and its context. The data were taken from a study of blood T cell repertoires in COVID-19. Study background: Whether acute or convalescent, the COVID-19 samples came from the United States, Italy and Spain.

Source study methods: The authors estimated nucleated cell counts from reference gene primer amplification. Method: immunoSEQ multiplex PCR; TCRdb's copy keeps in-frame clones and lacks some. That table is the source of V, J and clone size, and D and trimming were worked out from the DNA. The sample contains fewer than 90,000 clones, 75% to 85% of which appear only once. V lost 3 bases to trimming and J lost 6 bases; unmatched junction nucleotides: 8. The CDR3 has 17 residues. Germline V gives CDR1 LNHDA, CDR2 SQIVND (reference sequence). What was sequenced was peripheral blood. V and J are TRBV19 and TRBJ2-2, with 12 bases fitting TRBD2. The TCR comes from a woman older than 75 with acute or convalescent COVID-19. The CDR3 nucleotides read TGTGCCAGTAGTATGGTGACTAGCGGGAGCCGGGCCGGGGAGCTGTTTTTT. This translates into CASSMVTSGSRAGELFF.